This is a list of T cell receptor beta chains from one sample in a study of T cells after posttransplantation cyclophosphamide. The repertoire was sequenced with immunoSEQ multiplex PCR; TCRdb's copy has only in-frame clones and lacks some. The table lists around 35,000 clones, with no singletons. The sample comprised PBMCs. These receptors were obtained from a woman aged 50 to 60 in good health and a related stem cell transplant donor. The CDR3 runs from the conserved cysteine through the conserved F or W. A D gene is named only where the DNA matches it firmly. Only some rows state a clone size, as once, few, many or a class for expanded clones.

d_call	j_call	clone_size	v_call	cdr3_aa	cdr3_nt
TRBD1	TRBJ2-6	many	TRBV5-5	CASSLDRVVALSGANVLTF	TGTGCCAGCAGCCTAGACAGGGTAGTAGCTTTATCTGGGGCCAACGTCCTGACTTTC
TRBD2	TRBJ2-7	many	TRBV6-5	CASSPVAGGGYEQYF	TGTGCCAGCAGTCCTGTAGCGGGAGGAGGGTACGAGCAGTACTTC
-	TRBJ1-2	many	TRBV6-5	CASSYLEGLDYGYTF	TGTGCCAGCAGTTACTTAGAGGGTTTGGACTATGGCTACACCTTC
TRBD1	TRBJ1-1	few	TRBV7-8	CASSYLGQGRTEAFF	TGTGCCAGCAGCTACCTGGGACAGGGGAGAACTGAAGCTTTCTTT
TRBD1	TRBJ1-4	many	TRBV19	CASTSGGGVEKLFF	TGTGCCAGTACCTCAGGGGGCGGCGTTGAAAAACTGTTTTTT
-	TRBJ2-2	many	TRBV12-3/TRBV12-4	CASLLRDTGELFF	TGTGCCAGCTTACTGCGGGACACCGGGGAGCTGTTTTTT
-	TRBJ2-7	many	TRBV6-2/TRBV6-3	CASSPNTYSYEQYF	TGTGCCAGCAGTCCCAACACGTACTCCTACGAGCAGTACTTC
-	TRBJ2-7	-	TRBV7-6	CASSRLPQGGPREQYF	TGTGCCAGCAGCCGACTCCCCCAGGGCGGCCCGAGGGAGCAGTACTTC
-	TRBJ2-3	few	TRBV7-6	CASSLAPASTQYF	TGTGCCAGCAGCTTAGCTCCCGCGTCTACGCAGTATTTT
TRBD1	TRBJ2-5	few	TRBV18	CASSPWTGSGETQYF	TGTGCCAGCTCACCTTGGACAGGGTCAGGAGAGACCCAGTACTTC
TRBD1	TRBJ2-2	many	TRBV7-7	CASSRDRGTGELFF	TGTGCCAGCAGCCGGGACAGGGGAACCGGGGAGCTGTTTTTT
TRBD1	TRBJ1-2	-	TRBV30	CAWTTGGLGGYTF	TGTGCCTGGACGACAGGGGGCCTCGGGGGCTACACCTTC
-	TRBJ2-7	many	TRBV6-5	CASSYRRAYEQYF	TGTGCCAGCAGCTATCGGAGGGCCTACGAGCAGTACTTC
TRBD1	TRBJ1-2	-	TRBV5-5	CASSGGTAYGYTF	TGTGCCAGCAGCGGCGGGACAGCCTATGGCTACACCTTC
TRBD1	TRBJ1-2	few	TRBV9	CASSPGQGVYGYTF	TGTGCCAGCAGCCCCGGACAGGGGGTCTATGGCTACACCTTC
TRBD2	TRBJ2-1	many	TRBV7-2	CASSLASRGDEQFF	TGTGCCAGCAGCTTGGCTAGTCGGGGGGATGAGCAGTTCTTC
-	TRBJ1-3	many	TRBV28	CASSWGAGGPSGNTIYF	TGTGCCAGCAGTTGGGGAGCGGGGGGCCCCTCTGGAAACACCATATATTTT
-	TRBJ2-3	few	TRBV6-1	CASKTASDTDTQYF	TGTGCCAGCAAGACAGCGAGCGACACAGATACGCAGTATTTT
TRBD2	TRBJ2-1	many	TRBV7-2	CASSALAGGYNEQFF	TGTGCCAGCAGCGCACTAGCGGGAGGATACAATGAGCAGTTCTTC
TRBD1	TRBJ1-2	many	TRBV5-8	CASSLRDRGGYTF	TGTGCCAGCAGCTTGAGGGACAGGGGCGGCTACACCTTC
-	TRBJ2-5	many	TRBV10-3	CAIRAGSGETQYF	TGTGCCATCAGGGCAGGGAGTGGGGAGACCCAGTACTTC
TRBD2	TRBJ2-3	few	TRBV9	CASKREGSSTDTQYF	TGTGCCAGCAAACGGGAGGGGTCTAGCACAGATACGCAGTATTTT